Following are 7 T cell receptor beta chains from one sample sequenced in a study of tumor-infiltrating lymphocytes in primary liver carcinoma. From unsorted bulk tissue weighing roughly 18-31 mg, DNA and RNA were co-extracted. A constant-region primer primed TCR beta cDNA synthesis from about 550 ng of total RNA. Libraries for TCR beta were built through three nested multiplex PCR rounds, which together made up a slightly modified ARM-PCR procedure. Running nine to ten cycles apiece, the first two PCR rounds relied on TRBV1-TRBV30 forward primers together with a C-beta reverse primer. From the multiplex PCR reads, TCRdb called clonotypes with MiXCR, one entry per CDR3 protein. Of some 190,000 distinct CDR3 sequences in the sample, roughly 80% were seen once. Sequenced: tumor tissue from primary liver carcinoma. These TCRs come from a man aged 35 to 55 with primary liver carcinoma and hepatitis B virus infection.

Of note for this clonotype: The final CDR3 position lacks the conserved phenylalanine or tryptophan, pointing to a likely read error. The J gene is TRBJ1-1, the V gene TRBV6-1; no reliable D call. Germline V gives CDR1 MNHNS, CDR2 SASEGT. Trimming stripped 10 bases from V and 4 bases from J, with 16 bases between. This CDR3 contains 13 residues. The CDR3 loop reads CANSRERGTEAFC. CDR3 in DNA: TGTGCCAACTCACGGGAGCGGGGCACTGAAGCTTTCTGT.

Of note for this clonotype: One junction end disagrees with the germline gene, perhaps due to a read error. The rearrangement links TRBV6-1 to TRBJ1-5; no clear D gene. The CDR3 spans 14 residues. Per germline, CDR1 MNHNS and CDR2 SASEGT. The CDR3 sequence is CASSEVRGNLPQHF. The CDR3 DNA reads as TGTGCCAGCAGTGAAGTGCGTGGCAATCTGCCCCAGCATTTT.

A remark on this clonotype: Lacking the conserved final phenylalanine or tryptophan, this CDR3 likely reflects a read error. The chain joins TRBV10-3 to TRBJ2-1, with D hard to call. The CDR3 sequence is 15 residues long. Looked up from germline, CDR1 is ENHRY and CDR2 is SYGVKD. Trimming took 6 bases from V and 0 from J, leaving 12 bases between them. This CDR3 is CAIRRDLNSYNEQFL. In DNA, the CDR3 is TGTGCCATCAGACGTGACTTGAACTCCTACAATGAGCAGTTCTTA.

The V and J genes are TRBV29-1 and TRBJ2-7; D is perhaps TRBD1 (5 bases). This CDR3 is built from 13 residues. V lost 2 bases and J 12 bases, leaving 20 bases between the germline ends. Germline CDR1 and CDR2: SQVTM and ANQGSEA. CDR3 region: CSVEQDNSYERYF. The CDR3 DNA sequence: TGCAGCGTTGAACAGGACAATTCCTACGAACGGTACTTC.

This rearrangement joins TRBV11-3 to TRBJ2-1; D unclear. Germline V gene lookup returns CDR1 SGHNT and CDR2 YENEEA. CDR3 size: 16 residues. V gave up 3 bases and J gave up 3 bases, with 15 bases separating them. The CDR3 reads CASSLATGSDYNEQFF. CDR3 bases: TGTGCCAGCAGCTTGGCTACTGGGTCAGACTACAATGAGCAGTTCTTC.

There are a few counts of this clonotype. Sequence at one end of the junction differs from germline and may be a read error. V and J are TRBV6-1 and TRBJ2-7, with 9 nucleotides matching TRBD1. This CDR3 contains 14 residues. Germline CDR1 MNHNS, CDR2 SASEGT. CDR3 bases: TGTACCAGCCAACGGACAGGGGTCCTCTACGAGCAGTACTTC. Protein: CTSQRTGVLYEQYF.

To note about this clonotype: Germline is not matched at one junction end, which may reflect a read error. The chain combines TRBV11-2 with TRBJ2-6; TRBD2 is a possible D gene (5 bases). The germline gives CDR1 SGHAT, CDR2 FQNNGV. The CDR3 extends over 15 amino acids. CDR3 residues: CATQRLRSGINVPTF. The CDR3 region has the DNA TGTGCCACCCAGCGGCTGCGCTCTGGGATCAACGTCCCGACTTTC.